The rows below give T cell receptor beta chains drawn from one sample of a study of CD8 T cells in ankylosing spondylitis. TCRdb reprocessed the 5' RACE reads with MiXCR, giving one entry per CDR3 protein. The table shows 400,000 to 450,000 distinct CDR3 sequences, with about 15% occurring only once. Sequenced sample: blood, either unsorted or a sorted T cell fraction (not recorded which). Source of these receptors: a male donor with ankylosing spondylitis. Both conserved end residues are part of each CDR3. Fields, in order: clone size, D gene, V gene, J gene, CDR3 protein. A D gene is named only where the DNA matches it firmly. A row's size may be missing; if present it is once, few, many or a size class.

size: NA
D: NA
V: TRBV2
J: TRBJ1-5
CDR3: CASRLDKLGNQPQHF

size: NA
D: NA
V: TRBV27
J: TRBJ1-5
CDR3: CASSPSPGSRQPQHF

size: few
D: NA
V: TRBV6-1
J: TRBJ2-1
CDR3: CASSEATGSYNEQFF

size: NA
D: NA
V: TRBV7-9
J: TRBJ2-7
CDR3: CASSLTLVTGLPYEQYF

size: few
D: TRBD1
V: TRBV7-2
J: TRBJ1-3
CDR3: CASSQIRGRGNTIYF

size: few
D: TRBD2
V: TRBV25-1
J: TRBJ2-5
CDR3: CASSPSGGAKRETQYF

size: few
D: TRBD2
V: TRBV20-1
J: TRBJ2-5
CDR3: CSGGAGTYQETQYF

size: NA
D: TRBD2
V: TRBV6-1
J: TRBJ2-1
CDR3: CASTKKQGLAWVNEQFF

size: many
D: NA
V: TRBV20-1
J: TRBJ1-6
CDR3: CSARDGARGAYNSPLHF

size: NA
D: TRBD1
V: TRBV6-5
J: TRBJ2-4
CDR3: CASSSTGGRGNIQYF

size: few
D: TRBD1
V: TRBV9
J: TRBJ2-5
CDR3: CASSGRGKGQQETQYF

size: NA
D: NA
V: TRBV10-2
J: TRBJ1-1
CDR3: CTSSENRNTEAFF

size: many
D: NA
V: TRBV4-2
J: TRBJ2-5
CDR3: CASSQETETQYF

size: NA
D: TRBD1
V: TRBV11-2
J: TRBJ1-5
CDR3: CASSLSGTGNQPQHF

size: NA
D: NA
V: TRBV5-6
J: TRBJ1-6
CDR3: CASSATNRVTPLHF

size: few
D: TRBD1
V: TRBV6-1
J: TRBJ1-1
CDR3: CASTQTGLTEAFF

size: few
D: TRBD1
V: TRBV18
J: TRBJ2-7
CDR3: CASSPRGQGSYEQYF

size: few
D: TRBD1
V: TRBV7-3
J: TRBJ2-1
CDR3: CASSLIGTVYNEQFF

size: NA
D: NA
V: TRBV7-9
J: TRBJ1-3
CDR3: CASSSGDRGNTIYF

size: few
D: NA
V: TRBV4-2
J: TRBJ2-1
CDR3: CASSQDGADNEQFF

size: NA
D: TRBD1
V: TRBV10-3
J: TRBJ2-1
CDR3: CASKSGQGRAYNEQFF

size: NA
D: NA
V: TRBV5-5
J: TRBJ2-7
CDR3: CASSSRPGNEQYF

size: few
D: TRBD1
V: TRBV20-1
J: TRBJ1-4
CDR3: CSARRQGAGEKLFF

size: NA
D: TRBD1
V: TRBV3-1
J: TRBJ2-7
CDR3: CASSQAPGQGGREQYF

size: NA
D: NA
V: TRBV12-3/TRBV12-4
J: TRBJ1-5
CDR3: CASSIGSSNQPQHF

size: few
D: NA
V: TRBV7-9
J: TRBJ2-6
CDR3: CASSYDGSGANVLTF

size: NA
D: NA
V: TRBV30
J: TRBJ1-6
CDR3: CAWNQGSYVNSPLHF

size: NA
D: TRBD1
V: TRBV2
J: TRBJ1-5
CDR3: CASREGQGNQPQHF

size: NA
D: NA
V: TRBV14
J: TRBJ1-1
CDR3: CASSQAATGAFF

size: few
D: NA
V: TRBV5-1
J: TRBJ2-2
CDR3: CASSLTPTLGRDTGELFF

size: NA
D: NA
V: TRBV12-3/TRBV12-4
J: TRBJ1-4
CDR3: CASSLAATNEKLFF

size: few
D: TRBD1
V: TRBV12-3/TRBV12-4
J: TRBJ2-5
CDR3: CASSPTGVGRETQYF

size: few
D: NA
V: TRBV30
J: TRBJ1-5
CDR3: CAWSPDSNQPQHF

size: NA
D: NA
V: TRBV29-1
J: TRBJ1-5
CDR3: CSPPSRAEPQHF

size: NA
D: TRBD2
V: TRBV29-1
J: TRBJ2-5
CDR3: CSVLRGGETQYF

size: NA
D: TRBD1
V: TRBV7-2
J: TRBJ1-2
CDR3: CASSLDRGSTTF

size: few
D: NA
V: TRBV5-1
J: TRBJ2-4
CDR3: CASPGGQAKNIQYF

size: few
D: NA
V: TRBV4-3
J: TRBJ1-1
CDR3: CASSRTPQEGTEAFF

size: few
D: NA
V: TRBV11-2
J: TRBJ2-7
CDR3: CASSLDHNSRTYEQYF

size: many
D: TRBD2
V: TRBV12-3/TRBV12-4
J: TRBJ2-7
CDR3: CASSAKLAGLNYEQYF

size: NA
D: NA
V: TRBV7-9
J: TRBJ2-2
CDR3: CARATGSGELFF

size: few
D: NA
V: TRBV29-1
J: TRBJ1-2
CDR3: CSVLVGRPGGYTF

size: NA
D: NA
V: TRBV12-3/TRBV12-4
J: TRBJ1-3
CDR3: CASSLQSSGNTIYF

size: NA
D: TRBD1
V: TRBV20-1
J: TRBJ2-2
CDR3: CSATGQGKTGELFF

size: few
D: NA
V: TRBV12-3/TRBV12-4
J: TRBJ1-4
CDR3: CASSPGTGRANEKLFF

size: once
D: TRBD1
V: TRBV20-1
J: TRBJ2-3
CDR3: CSAKNQAPGQGGTDTQYF